This TCR beta chain was identified in a study of blood T cell repertoires in COVID-19. Study as a whole: There were acute and convalescent COVID-19 samples, and they came from the United States, Italy and Spain. Sources were T cells, B-cell-depleted T cells, or PBMCs; the material itself was cDNA or gDNA.

Per the original methods: Amplification from reference gene primers served as the basis for estimated nucleated cell counts. Measured with immunoSEQ multiplex PCR; TCRdb has only the in-frame clones, and not every one. V and J calls and clone size are given by that table; D and trimming were obtained from the DNA. The sample carries just over 350,000 clones, 75% to 90% recorded once. There are 13 residues in the CDR3. V lost 5 bases to trimming and J lost 5 bases, with 12 bases between them. In germline, CDR1 is SGHTA, CDR2 FQGNSA. Recruited during active infection, patients (from Seattle) were subsequently followed longitudinally.

The sequenced sample was peripheral blood. The rearrangement uses TRBV7-2 and TRBJ1-2; possible D gene TRBD1, 5 bases. This sequence was found in a woman aged 55-70 years with COVID-19, enrolled during active disease. The CDR3 spells CASSPTDVYGYTF. The CDR3 DNA reads as TGTGCCAGCAGCCCGACAGACGTATATGGCTACACCTTC. The complete variable domain, with remaining parts taken from reference TRBV7-2 and TRBJ1-2, reads GAGVSQSPSNKVTEKGKDVELRCDPISGHTALYWYRQSLGQGLEFLIYFQGNSAPDKSGLPSDRFSAERTGGSVSTLTIQRTQQEDSAVYLCASSPTDVYGYTFGSGTRLTVV.